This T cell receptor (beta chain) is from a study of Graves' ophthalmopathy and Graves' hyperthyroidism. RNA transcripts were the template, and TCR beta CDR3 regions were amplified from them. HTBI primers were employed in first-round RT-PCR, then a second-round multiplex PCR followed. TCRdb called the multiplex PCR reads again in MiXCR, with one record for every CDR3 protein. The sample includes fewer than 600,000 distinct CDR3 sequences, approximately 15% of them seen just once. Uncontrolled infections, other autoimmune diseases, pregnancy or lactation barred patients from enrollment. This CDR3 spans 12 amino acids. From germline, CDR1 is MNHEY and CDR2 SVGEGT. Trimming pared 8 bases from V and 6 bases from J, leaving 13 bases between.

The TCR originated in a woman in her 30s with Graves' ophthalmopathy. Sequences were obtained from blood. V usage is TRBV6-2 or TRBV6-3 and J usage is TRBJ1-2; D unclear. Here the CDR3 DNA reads TGTGCCAGCGCTAGAGACGGACATGGCTACACCTTC. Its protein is CASARDGHGYTF.